Listed below are T cell receptor beta chains from one sample, sequenced in a study of cytomegalovirus exposure and HLA in healthy donors. Libraries were prepared by immunoSEQ multiplex PCR; TCRdb keeps only in-frame clonotypes and omits some of them. The sample carries under 200,000 clones, about three quarters recorded once. Material: PBMCs. These receptors came from a female donor in good health and CMV-seronegative. Each CDR3 is given with its conserved first and last residue. Each record gives: V gene, clone size, D gene, J gene, CDR3 protein, CDR3 DNA. The D gene is left open where the match is weak. Clone size appears in some rows only: once, few, many, or a class for an expanded clone.

V: TRBV6-5
size: -
D: TRBD1
J: TRBJ1-3
CDR3: CASSTDRVAGNTIYF
DNA: TGTGCCAGCAGTACCGACAGGGTAGCTGGAAACACCATATATTTT

V: TRBV6-1
size: -
D: -
J: TRBJ2-7
CDR3: CASARTDYEQYF
DNA: TGTGCCAGCGCCCGGACAGACTACGAGCAGTACTTC

V: TRBV11-2
size: -
D: TRBD1
J: TRBJ2-4
CDR3: CASSPQSGTGMNIQYF
DNA: TGTGCCAGCAGCCCCCAATCCGGGACAGGGATGAACATTCAGTACTTC

V: TRBV5-1
size: -
D: -
J: TRBJ2-2
CDR3: CASSSGSTGELFF
DNA: TGCGCCAGCAGCTCGGGTAGCACCGGGGAGCTGTTTTTT

V: TRBV19
size: -
D: TRBD2
J: TRBJ2-1
CDR3: CASATSGEQFF
DNA: TGTGCCAGTGCTACTAGCGGGGAGCAGTTCTTC

V: TRBV5-1
size: -
D: -
J: TRBJ2-1
CDR3: CASQGTGRGWVF
DNA: TGCGCCAGCCAAGGGACGGGCCGGGGGTGGGTCTTC

V: TRBV19
size: -
D: TRBD1
J: TRBJ2-2
CDR3: CASSLGQGTGELFF
DNA: TGTGCCAGTAGTCTTGGACAGGGCACCGGGGAGCTGTTTTTT

V: TRBV10-2
size: -
D: TRBD2
J: TRBJ2-3
CDR3: CASSERGGRRGDTQYF
DNA: TGCGCCAGCAGCGAGCGGGGGGGGAGGCGGGGAGATACGCAGTATTTT

V: TRBV12-5
size: -
D: -
J: TRBJ1-1
CDR3: CALTGTEVIMNTEAFF
DNA: TGTGCTCTTACCGGGACTGAGGTAATCATGAACACTGAAGCTTTCTTT

V: TRBV5-1
size: few
D: TRBD1
J: TRBJ1-2
CDR3: CASSPTGGPTNYGYTF
DNA: TGCGCCAGCAGCCCGACAGGGGGGCCCACTAACTATGGCTACACCTTC

V: TRBV7-2
size: -
D: TRBD1
J: TRBJ1-4
CDR3: CASSNRQGANEKLFF
DNA: TGTGCCAGCAGCAATCGACAGGGGGCAAATGAAAAACTGTTTTTT

V: TRBV5-1
size: -
D: TRBD2
J: TRBJ2-7
CDR3: CASSRQSLAGAGYEQYF
DNA: TGCGCCAGCAGCCGCCAAAGTCTAGCGGGAGCGGGCTACGAGCAGTACTTC

V: TRBV4-3
size: -
D: -
J: TRBJ1-4
CDR3: CASSPGDGGGSEKLFF
DNA: TGCGCCAGCAGCCCCGGGGACGGGGGGGGAAGCGAAAAACTGTTTTTT

V: TRBV9
size: -
D: TRBD2
J: TRBJ2-3
CDR3: CASTVGGGNTDTQYF
DNA: TGTGCCAGCACCGTGGGCGGGGGTAATACAGATACGCAGTATTTT

V: TRBV19
size: -
D: -
J: TRBJ1-2
CDR3: CASSSQEGYGYTF
DNA: TGTGCCAGTAGTTCGCAGGAGGGCTATGGCTACACCTTC

V: TRBV13
size: -
D: TRBD1
J: TRBJ1-2
CDR3: CASSRQGPTYGYTF
DNA: TGTGCCAGCAGTCGACAGGGCCCAACCTATGGCTACACCTTC

V: TRBV10-2
size: few
D: TRBD1
J: TRBJ1-1
CDR3: CASRGTGGTEAFF
DNA: TGCGCCAGCAGGGGGACAGGTGGCACTGAAGCTTTCTTT

V: TRBV30
size: -
D: -
J: TRBJ1-3
CDR3: CAWKEFGNTIYF
DNA: TGTGCCTGGAAGGAGTTCGGAAACACCATATATTTT

V: TRBV18
size: -
D: -
J: TRBJ1-1
CDR3: CASSESSGNTEAFF
DNA: TGTGCCAGCTCAGAAAGTTCGGGAAACACTGAAGCTTTCTTT

V: TRBV2
size: -
D: -
J: TRBJ1-5
CDR3: CASSATVSNQPQHF
DNA: TGTGCCAGCAGTGCCACAGTTAGCAATCAGCCCCAGCATTTT

V: TRBV5-1
size: -
D: TRBD1
J: TRBJ2-5
CDR3: CASRTGGQETQYF
DNA: TGCGCCAGCAGGACAGGGGGCCAAGAGACCCAGTACTTC

V: TRBV5-4
size: once
D: TRBD2
J: TRBJ2-3
CDR3: CASSSRGGAHSTDTQYF
DNA: TGTGCCAGCAGCTCCCGGGGGGGGGCGCATAGCACAGATACGCAGTATTTT

V: TRBV5-4
size: -
D: -
J: TRBJ2-7
CDR3: CASTLDGGSSYEQYF
DNA: TGTGCCAGCACCTTGGACGGAGGGAGCTCCTACGAGCAGTACTTC

V: TRBV7-9
size: -
D: -
J: TRBJ2-7
CDR3: CASSFRDKAYEQYF
DNA: TGTGCCAGCAGCTTCCGGGACAAGGCCTACGAGCAGTACTTC

V: TRBV29-1
size: few
D: -
J: TRBJ2-1
CDR3: CSVCRGVNEQFF
DNA: TGCAGCGTCTGCAGGGGGGTCAATGAGCAGTTCTTC

V: TRBV7-8
size: few
D: -
J: TRBJ1-6
CDR3: CASSRGGGTYNSPLHF
DNA: TGTGCCAGCAGCCGCGGGGGAGGTACCTATAATTCACCCCTCCACTTT

V: TRBV19
size: -
D: TRBD1
J: TRBJ1-5
CDR3: CASEPGQGALQPQHF
DNA: TGTGCCAGCGAGCCGGGACAGGGGGCTTTGCAGCCCCAGCATTTT

V: TRBV19
size: -
D: -
J: TRBJ2-6
CDR3: CASNKGSGRRAAPFSGANVLTF
DNA: TGTGCCAGTAACAAGGGTAGCGGTCGCCGGGCAGCTCCATTCTCTGGGGCCAACGTCCTGACTTTC

V: TRBV20-1
size: -
D: -
J: TRBJ1-1
CDR3: CSVPLRGIF
DNA: TGCAGTGTCCCGCTTCGGGGAATATTT